The sequence of this T cell receptor beta chain was determined in a study of shared clonotypes between healthy human individuals. Study overall: CD4 naive cells filled three plates per donor, CD4 memory three, CD8 naive two and CD8 memory one.

Findings of the study overall: Researchers found naive subsets generally carried larger estimated richness than memory subsets.

The protocol was immunoSEQ multiplex PCR, while the TCRdb copy is restricted to in-frame clones and leaves out a portion. Here the sample spans over a million clones, 70% to 80% being singletons. A remark on this clone: Its antigen is unknown.

The CDR3 runs 13 residues. V lost 5 bases to trimming and J lost 4 bases, with 9 bases between them. The germline V gene has CDR1 SGHVS and CDR2 FNYEAQ. Among the donors, all were Caucasian adults who lived in Nashville, Tennessee. The chain combines TRBV7-6 with TRBJ1-3; D remains unclear. The clonotype was recovered from a man in his late teens or twenties in good health. Some clones in this sample may be carry-over from other donors' samples. The material sequenced was memory CD4+ T cells from PBMCs. The subset denotes: CD45RA-negative fraction. The CDR3, as DNA: TGTGCCAGCAGCCCAAGCTTAGGAAACACCATATATTTT. This encodes CASSPSLGNTIYF.